These T cell receptor beta chains were read from a single sample in a study of blood T cell repertoires in COVID-19. Clones were sequenced by immunoSEQ multiplex PCR, and TCRdb holds only the in-frame ones, with some missing. The sample records 250,000 to 350,000 clones, around 90% being singletons. The sequenced sample was peripheral blood. Receptors were obtained from a woman between 45 and 65 years old with COVID-19, enrolled during active disease. The CDR3 runs from the conserved cysteine through the conserved F or W. A D gene is named only where the DNA matches it firmly. Not all rows give a size; the values are once, few, many and, for expanded clones, a class.

clone size,V gene,D gene,J gene,CDR3 protein,CDR3 DNA
.,TRBV5-1,TRBD2,TRBJ2-2,CASSPLAGAPTGELFF,TGCGCCAGCAGCCCACTAGCGGGAGCACCCACCGGGGAGCTGTTTTTT
.,TRBV12-3/TRBV12-4,TRBD2,TRBJ2-7,CASSFGPGGEQYF,TGTGCCAGCAGTTTTGGACCGGGAGGGGAGCAGTACTTC
once,TRBV7-3,TRBD2,TRBJ2-7,CASSPGTSGTYEQYF,TGTGCCAGCAGCCCGGGGACTAGCGGTACCTACGAGCAGTACTTC
.,TRBV5-1,TRBD1,TRBJ2-3,CANSSPGQLDTDTQYF,TGCGCCAACAGCTCCCCGGGACAGCTGGACACAGATACGCAGTATTTT
.,TRBV18,TRBD2,TRBJ2-1,CASSPRTSGTNEQFF,TGTGCCAGCTCACCGAGGACTAGCGGCACCAATGAGCAGTTCTTC
.,TRBV6-6,TRBD1,TRBJ1-5,CASSYQGASNQPQHF,TGTGCCAGCAGTTACCAGGGGGCTAGCAATCAGCCCCAGCATTTT
.,TRBV4-1,TRBD2,TRBJ2-3,CASSQPLAGVTDTQYF,TGCGCCAGCAGCCAACCACTAGCGGGAGTAACAGATACGCAGTATTTT
.,TRBV29-1,.,TRBJ2-7,CSVEVAVYEQYF,TGCAGCGTTGAAGTGGCGGTATACGAGCAGTACTTC
.,TRBV18,.,TRBJ1-1,CASSPDVQGNTEAFF,TGTGCCAGCTCACCCGACGTTCAGGGGAACACTGAAGCTTTCTTT
.,TRBV18,.,TRBJ1-5,CASSPLDSNQPQHF,TGTGCCAGCTCACCGTTAGATAGCAATCAGCCCCAGCATTTT
.,TRBV30,TRBD1,TRBJ2-1,CAWSNGGTAYNEQFF,TGTGCCTGGAGTAACGGTGGGACAGCCTACAATGAGCAGTTCTTC
.,TRBV5-6,.,TRBJ1-1,CASSFYQGKSPNEAFF,TGTGCCAGCAGCTTCTACCAGGGGAAAAGCCCTAATGAAGCTTTCTTT
.,TRBV28,.,TRBJ1-2,CASTSFYGYTF,TGTGCCAGCACCTCTTTTTATGGCTACACCTTC
.,TRBV30,TRBD2,TRBJ2-7,CAWRRWAGEVSGSYEQYF,TGTGCCTGGAGGCGATGGGCGGGAGAGGTTTCGGGTTCCTACGAGCAGTACTTC
once,TRBV13,TRBD1,TRBJ1-1,CASRDDRGLNTEAFF,TGTGCCAGCAGGGATGACAGGGGGCTTAACACTGAAGCTTTCTTT
.,TRBV9,.,TRBJ1-1,CASSPYTWEDGPGRAFF,TGTGCCAGCAGCCCCTATACGTGGGAGGATGGGCCAGGGCGAGCTTTCTTT
.,TRBV27,.,TRBJ2-2,CASSPQRLAPITGELFF,TGTGCCAGCAGTCCCCAGAGGCTTGCGCCGATCACCGGGGAGCTGTTTTTT
.,TRBV4-1,TRBD1,TRBJ1-2,CASSQALRDRGDYGYTF,TGCGCCAGCAGCCAAGCACTTAGGGACAGGGGAGACTATGGCTACACCTTC
.,TRBV3-1/TRBV3-2,.,TRBJ2-1,CASSQDYREFLNEQFF,TGTGCCAGCAGCCAAGACTACAGGGAATTTCTCAATGAGCAGTTCTTC
.,TRBV6-5,TRBD1,TRBJ2-7,CASTTKTGGVHEQYF,TGTGCCAGCACCACTAAAACAGGGGGTGTCCACGAGCAGTACTTC
.,TRBV3-1/TRBV3-2,.,TRBJ1-2,CASSQFDRSYGYTF,TGTGCCAGCAGCCAATTCGACAGGTCCTATGGCTACACCTTC
.,TRBV7-9,.,TRBJ2-7,CASRLRQGTYEQYF,TGTGCCAGCAGACTTAGGCAGGGAACCTACGAGCAGTACTTC
.,TRBV6-5,.,TRBJ2-7,CASIEGGRYEQYF,TGTGCCAGCATAGAGGGGGGGAGGTACGAGCAGTACTTC
once,TRBV10-2,.,TRBJ2-3,CASSESRPGEFGDTQYF,TGCGCCAGCAGTGAGTCGCGCCCGGGGGAATTCGGTGATACGCAGTATTTT
.,TRBV28,.,TRBJ2-4,CASSTGLGAKNIQYF,TGTGCCAGCAGCACAGGGTTGGGAGCCAAAAACATTCAGTACTTC
.,TRBV5-1,TRBD2,TRBJ2-1,CASSPIAGGYNEQFF,TGCGCCAGCAGTCCAATAGCGGGAGGGTACAATGAGCAGTTCTTC
.,TRBV27,.,TRBJ1-2,CASGERAPNGYTF,TGTGCCAGCGGTGAAAGAGCCCCTAATGGCTACACCTTC
.,TRBV2,.,TRBJ1-1,CASGGEMNTEAFF,TGTGCCAGCGGGGGGGAGATGAACACTGAAGCTTTCTTT
.,TRBV6-4,TRBD1,TRBJ1-2,CASSDLEQGARSYTF,TGTGCCAGCAGTGACTTGGAACAGGGGGCGCGAAGCTACACCTTC
.,TRBV6-1,.,TRBJ1-5,CASSEAAVRTNQPQHF,TGTGCCAGCAGTGAAGCAGCCGTCCGTACCAACCAGCCCCAGCATTTT
.,TRBV14,.,TRBJ2-1,CASSQVGLVPHNEQFF,TGTGCCAGCAGCCAAGTCGGCCTAGTCCCGCACAATGAGCAGTTCTTC
.,TRBV10-1,.,TRBJ2-5,CASSDGGTEETQYF,TGCGCCAGCAGTGACGGCGGGACCGAAGAGACCCAGTACTTC
.,TRBV2,.,TRBJ2-2,CASSETFTGIPGELFF,TGTGCCAGCAGTGAGACTTTCACAGGGATTCCCGGGGAGCTGTTTTTT
.,TRBV7-9,.,TRBJ2-7,CASSLWGGDTYEQYF,TGTGCCAGCAGCTTATGGGGGGGCGATACCTACGAGCAGTACTTC
.,TRBV7-9,TRBD2,TRBJ2-7,CATQGGLLASSYEQYF,TGTGCCACCCAGGGTGGCCTACTAGCGTCGTCCTACGAGCAGTACTTC
.,TRBV19,TRBD1,TRBJ2-7,CASSYRGHYEQYF,TGTGCCAGTAGTTACAGGGGGCACTACGAGCAGTACTTC
once,TRBV29-1,.,TRBJ2-7,CSVDVSGSYEQYF,TGCAGCGTTGATGTTTCGGGCTCCTACGAGCAGTACTTC
.,TRBV5-1,TRBD1,TRBJ1-1,CASSPGQGSTEAFF,TGCGCCAGCAGCCCAGGACAGGGATCCACTGAAGCTTTCTTT
.,TRBV6-5,.,TRBJ1-2,CASTNQGSSGYTF,TGTGCCAGCACCAACCAGGGGAGTAGTGGCTACACCTTC
.,TRBV3-1/TRBV3-2,TRBD1,TRBJ2-1,CASSADRGLHNEQFF,TGTGCCAGCAGCGCTGACAGGGGGCTACACAATGAGCAGTTCTTC
.,TRBV3-1/TRBV3-2,.,TRBJ2-5,CASSQVRQGTQYF,TGTGCCAGCAGCCAAGTGAGGCAAGGGACCCAGTACTTC
.,TRBV2,.,TRBJ2-4,CASRERSKNIQYF,TGTGCCAGTCGAGAGAGGTCCAAAAACATTCAGTACTTC
.,TRBV6-5,TRBD2,TRBJ2-7,CASKRGGEQYF,TGTGCCAGTAAGCGGGGGGGCGAGCAGTACTTC
.,TRBV4-1,.,TRBJ1-2,CASSQNPTTIDYGYTF,TGCGCCAGCAGCCAAAACCCTACAACTATCGACTATGGCTACACCTTC
.,TRBV7-8,.,TRBJ1-4,CASSLDPGLKEKLFF,TGTGCCAGCAGCTTAGATCCAGGGTTGAAGGAAAAACTGTTTTTT
.,TRBV19,TRBD1,TRBJ1-5,CASSIEQGAYSNQPQHF,TGTGCCAGTAGTATAGAACAGGGGGCCTATAGCAATCAGCCCCAGCATTTT
.,TRBV6-5,TRBD2,TRBJ2-1,CAGLADDYNEQFF,TGTGCCGGACTAGCGGATGACTACAATGAGCAGTTCTTC
.,TRBV13,.,TRBJ2-1,CASSLQREGYNEQFF,TGTGCCAGCAGCTTACAACGGGAAGGGTACAATGAGCAGTTCTTC
.,TRBV15,TRBD2,TRBJ2-3,CATSASGRATDTQYF,TGTGCCACCAGCGCTAGCGGGAGGGCCACAGATACGCAGTATTTT
.,TRBV6-1,.,TRBJ1-1,CASSEGERSSHPNTEAFF,TGTGCCAGCAGTGAAGGAGAGAGGTCTAGTCACCCGAACACTGAAGCTTTCTTT
.,TRBV18,TRBD1,TRBJ2-7,CASSATGVPSYEQYF,TGTGCCAGCTCAGCTACAGGGGTACCGTCTTACGAGCAGTACTTC
.,TRBV12-3/TRBV12-4,.,TRBJ1-2,CASSYTGNYGYTF,TGTGCCAGCAGTTATACAGGGAACTATGGCTACACCTTC
.,TRBV5-6,TRBD2,TRBJ2-1,CASSGIGTRGYNEQFF,TGTGCCAGCAGCGGGATAGGGACTAGAGGCTACAATGAGCAGTTCTTC
.,TRBV19,TRBD1,TRBJ1-1,CASSARDRVRSEAFF,TGTGCCAGTAGTGCCCGGGACAGGGTTCGGTCTGAAGCTTTCTTT
.,TRBV18,.,TRBJ2-1,CASSPPRTGLYNEQFF,TGTGCCAGCTCACCACCGCGGACAGGACTATACAATGAGCAGTTCTTC
.,TRBV5-1,.,TRBJ2-7,CASSLRQPTYEQYF,TGCGCCAGCAGCCTACGACAGCCAACCTACGAGCAGTACTTC
.,TRBV12-3/TRBV12-4,.,TRBJ1-3,CASTRSGNTIYF,TGTGCCAGCACCAGGTCCGGAAACACCATATATTTT